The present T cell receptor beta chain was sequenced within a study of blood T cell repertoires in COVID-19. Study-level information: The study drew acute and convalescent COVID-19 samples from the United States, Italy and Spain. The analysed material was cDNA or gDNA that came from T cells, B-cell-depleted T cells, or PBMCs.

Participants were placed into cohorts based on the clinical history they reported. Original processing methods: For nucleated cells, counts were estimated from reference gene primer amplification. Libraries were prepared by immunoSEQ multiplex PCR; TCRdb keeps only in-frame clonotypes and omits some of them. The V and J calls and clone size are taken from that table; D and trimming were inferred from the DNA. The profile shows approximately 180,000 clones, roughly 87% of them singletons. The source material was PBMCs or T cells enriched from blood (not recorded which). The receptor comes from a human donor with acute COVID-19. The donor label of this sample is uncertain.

The CDR3 sequence is CASSSTGGVSTDTQYF. The CDR3 DNA sequence: TGTGCCAGTAGTTCCACAGGGGGGGTAAGCACAGATACGCAGTATTTT. This chain uses TRBV19 with TRBJ2-3, with a tentative D call TRBD1 (8 bases). The CDR3 length is 16 residues. Deletions cut 5 bases from V and 0 bases from J, with 15 bases between. The germline CDR1 and CDR2 sequences are LNHDA and SQIVND (reference sequence). Full variable domain (remainder filled in from reference TRBV19 and TRBJ2-3): DGGITQSPKYLFRKEGQNVTLSCEQNLNHDAMYWYRQDPGQGLRLIYYSQIVNDFQKGDIAEGYSVSREKKESFPLTVTSAQKNPTAFYLCASSSTGGVSTDTQYFGPGTRLTVL.